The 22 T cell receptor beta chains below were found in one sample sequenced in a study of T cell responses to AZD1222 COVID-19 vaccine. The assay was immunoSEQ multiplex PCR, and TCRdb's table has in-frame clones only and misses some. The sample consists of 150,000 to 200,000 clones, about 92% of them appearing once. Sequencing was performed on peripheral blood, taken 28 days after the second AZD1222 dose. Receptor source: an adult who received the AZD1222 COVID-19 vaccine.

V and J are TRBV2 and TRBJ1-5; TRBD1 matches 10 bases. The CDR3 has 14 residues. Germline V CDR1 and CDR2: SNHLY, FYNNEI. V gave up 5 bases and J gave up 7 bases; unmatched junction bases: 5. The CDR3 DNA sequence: TGTGCCAGCAGTCCGACAGGGGGCGCGCAGCCCCAGCATTTT. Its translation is CASSPTGGAQPQHF.

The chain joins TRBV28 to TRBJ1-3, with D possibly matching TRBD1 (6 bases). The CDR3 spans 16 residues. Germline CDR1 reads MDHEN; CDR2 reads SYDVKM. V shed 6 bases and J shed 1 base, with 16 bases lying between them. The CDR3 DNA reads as TGTGCCAGCAGCTCACAGGGAACCCCTTCTGGAAACACCATATATTTT. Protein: CASSSQGTPSGNTIYF.

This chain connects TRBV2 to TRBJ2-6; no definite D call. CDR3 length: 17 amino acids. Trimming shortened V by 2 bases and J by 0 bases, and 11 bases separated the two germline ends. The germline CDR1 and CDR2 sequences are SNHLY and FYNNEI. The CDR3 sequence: CASSESGRHSGANVLTF. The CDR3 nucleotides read TGTGCCAGCAGTGAATCAGGACGGCACTCTGGGGCCAACGTCCTGACTTTC.

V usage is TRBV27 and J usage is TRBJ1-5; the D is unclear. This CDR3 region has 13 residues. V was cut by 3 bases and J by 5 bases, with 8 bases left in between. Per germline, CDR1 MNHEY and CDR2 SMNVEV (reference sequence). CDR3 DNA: TGTGCCAGCAGTTTCTTGGCCGATCAGCCCCAGCATTTT. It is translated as CASSFLADQPQHF.

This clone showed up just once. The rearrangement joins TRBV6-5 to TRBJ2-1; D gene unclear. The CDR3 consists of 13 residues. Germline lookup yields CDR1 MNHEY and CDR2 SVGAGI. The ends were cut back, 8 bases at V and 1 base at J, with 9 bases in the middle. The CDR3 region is CASGRESYNEQFF. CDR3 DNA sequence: TGTGCCAGCGGAAGGGAATCCTACAATGAGCAGTTCTTC.

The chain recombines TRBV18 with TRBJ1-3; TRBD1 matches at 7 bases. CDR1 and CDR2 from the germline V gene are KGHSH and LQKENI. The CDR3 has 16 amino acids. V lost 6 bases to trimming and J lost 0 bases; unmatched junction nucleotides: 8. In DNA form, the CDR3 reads TGTGCCAGCTCGTCCCGACAGGGATACTCTGGAAACACCATATATTTT. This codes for CASSSRQGYSGNTIYF. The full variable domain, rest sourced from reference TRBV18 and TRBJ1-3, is NAGVMQNPRHLVRRRGQEARLRCSPMKGHSHVYWYRQLPEEGLKFMVYLQKENIIDESGMPKERFSAEFPKEGPSILRIQQVVRGDSAAYFCASSSRQGYSGNTIYFGEGSWLTVV.

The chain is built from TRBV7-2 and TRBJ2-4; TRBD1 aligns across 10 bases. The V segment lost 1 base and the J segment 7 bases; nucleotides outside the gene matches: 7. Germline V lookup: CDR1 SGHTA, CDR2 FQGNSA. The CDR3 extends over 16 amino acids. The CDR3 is CASSLVPDRGKNIQYF. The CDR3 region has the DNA TGTGCCAGCAGCTTAGTGCCGGACAGGGGGAAGAACATTCAGTACTTC.

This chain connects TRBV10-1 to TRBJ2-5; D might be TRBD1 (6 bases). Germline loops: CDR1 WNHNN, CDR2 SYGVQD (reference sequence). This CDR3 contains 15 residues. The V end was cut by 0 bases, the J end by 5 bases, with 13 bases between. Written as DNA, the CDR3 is TGCGCCAGCAGTGAGTCACAGGGAAATGGGGAGACCCAGTACTTC. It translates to CASSESQGNGETQYF.

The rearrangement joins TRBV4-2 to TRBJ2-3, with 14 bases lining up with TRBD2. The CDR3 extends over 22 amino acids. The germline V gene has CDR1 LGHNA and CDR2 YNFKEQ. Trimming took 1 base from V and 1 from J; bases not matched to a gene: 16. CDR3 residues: CASSQVTATSGRASIGTDTQYF. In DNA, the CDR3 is TGTGCCAGCAGCCAAGTTACCGCGACTAGCGGGAGGGCCAGCATCGGCACAGATACGCAGTATTTT.

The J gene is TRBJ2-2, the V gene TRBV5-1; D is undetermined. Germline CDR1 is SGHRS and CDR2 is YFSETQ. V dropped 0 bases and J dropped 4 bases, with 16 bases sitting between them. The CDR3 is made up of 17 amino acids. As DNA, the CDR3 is TGCGCCAGCAGCTTGGAACGAGTTTCACTAAGCACCGGGGAGCTGTTTTTT. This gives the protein CASSLERVSLSTGELFF.

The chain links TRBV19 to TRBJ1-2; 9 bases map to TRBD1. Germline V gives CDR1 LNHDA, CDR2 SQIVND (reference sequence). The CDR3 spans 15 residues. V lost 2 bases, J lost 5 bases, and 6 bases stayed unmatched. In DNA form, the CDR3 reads TGTGCCAGTAGTATAATAACAGGGGGCGATTATGGCTACACCTTC. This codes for CASSIITGGDYGYTF.

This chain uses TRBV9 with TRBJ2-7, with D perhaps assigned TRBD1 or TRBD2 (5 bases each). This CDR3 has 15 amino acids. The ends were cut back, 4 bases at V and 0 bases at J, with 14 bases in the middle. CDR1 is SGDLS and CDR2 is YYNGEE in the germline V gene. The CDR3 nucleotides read TGTGCCAGCAGCCCAATGGGGGTTTTCTCCTACGAGCAGTACTTC. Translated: CASSPMGVFSYEQYF.

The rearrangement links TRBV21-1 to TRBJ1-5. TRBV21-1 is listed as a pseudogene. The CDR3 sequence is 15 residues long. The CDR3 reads CASSKEVERNQPQHF. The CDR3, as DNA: TGTGCCAGCAGCAAAGAAGTAGAACGCAATCAGCCCCAGCATTTT.

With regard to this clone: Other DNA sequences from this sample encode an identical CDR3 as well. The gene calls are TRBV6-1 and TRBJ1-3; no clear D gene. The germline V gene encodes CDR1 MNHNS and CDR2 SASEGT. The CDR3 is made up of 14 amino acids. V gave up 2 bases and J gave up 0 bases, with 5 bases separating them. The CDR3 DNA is TGTGCCAGCAGTGAACTTTCCTCTGGAAACACCATATATTTT. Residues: CASSELSSGNTIYF.

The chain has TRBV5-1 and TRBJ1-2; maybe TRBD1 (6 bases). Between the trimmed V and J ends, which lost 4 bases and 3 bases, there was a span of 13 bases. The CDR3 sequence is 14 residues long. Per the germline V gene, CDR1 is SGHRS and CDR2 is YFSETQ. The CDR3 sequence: CASSPGGGDYGYTF. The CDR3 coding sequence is TGCGCCAGCAGCCCCGGGGGGGGCGACTATGGCTACACCTTC. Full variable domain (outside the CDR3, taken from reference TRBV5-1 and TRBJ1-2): KAGVTQTPRYLIKTRGQQVTLSCSPISGHRSVSWYQQTPGQGLQFLFEYFSETQRNKGNFPGRFSGRQFSNSRSEMNVSTLELGDSALYLCASSPGGGDYGYTFGSGTRLTVV.

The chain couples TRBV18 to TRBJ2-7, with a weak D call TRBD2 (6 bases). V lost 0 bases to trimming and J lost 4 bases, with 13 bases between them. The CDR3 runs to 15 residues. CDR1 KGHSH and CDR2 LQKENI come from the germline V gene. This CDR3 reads CASSPPLGGGYEQYF. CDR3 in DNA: TGTGCCAGCTCACCACCGTTGGGGGGTGGATACGAGCAGTACTTC.

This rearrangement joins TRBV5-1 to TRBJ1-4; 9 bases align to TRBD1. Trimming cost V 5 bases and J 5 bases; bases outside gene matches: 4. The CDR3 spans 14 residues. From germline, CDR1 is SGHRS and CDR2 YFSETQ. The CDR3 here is CASRIGTGNEKLFF. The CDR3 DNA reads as TGCGCCAGCAGGATAGGGACAGGGAATGAAAAACTGTTTTTT.

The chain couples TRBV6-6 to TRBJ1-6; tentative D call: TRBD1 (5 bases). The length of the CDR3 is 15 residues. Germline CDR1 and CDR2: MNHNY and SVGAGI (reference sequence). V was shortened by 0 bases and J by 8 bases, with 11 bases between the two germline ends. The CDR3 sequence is CASSYSGGRDSPLHF. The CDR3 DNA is TGTGCCAGCAGTTACTCCGGGGGTAGGGATTCACCCCTCCACTTT.

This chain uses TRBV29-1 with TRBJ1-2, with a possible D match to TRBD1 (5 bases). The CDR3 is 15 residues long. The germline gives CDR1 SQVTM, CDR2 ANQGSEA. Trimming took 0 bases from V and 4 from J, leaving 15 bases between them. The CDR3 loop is CSVEDLGREGYGYTF. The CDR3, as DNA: TGCAGCGTTGAAGATTTGGGCAGGGAAGGCTATGGCTACACCTTC. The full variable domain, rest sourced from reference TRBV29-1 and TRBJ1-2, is SAVISQKPSRDICQRGTSLTIQCQVDSQVTMMFWYRQQPGQSLTLIATANQGSEATYESGFVIDKFPISRPNLTFSTLTVSNMSPEDSSIYLCSVEDLGREGYGYTFGSGTRLTVV.

CDR3 loop: CATSRDRGRLNYGYTF. DNA for the CDR3: TGTGCCACCAGCAGAGATAGGGGCCGACTTAACTATGGCTACACCTTC. This chain connects TRBV15 to TRBJ1-2, with D maybe TRBD1 (5 bases). This CDR3 is 16 amino acids long. V shed 0 bases and J shed 1 base, with 12 bases lying between them. Germline values: CDR1 LNHNV, CDR2 YYDKDF (reference sequence).

The CDR3 DNA reads as TGTGCCAGCAGCCCACAATTCTCTGGGGCCAACGTCCTGACTTTC. The encoded protein is CASSPQFSGANVLTF. V gene TRBV6-5 combines with J gene TRBJ2-6; D is unresolved. The germline gives CDR1 MNHEY, CDR2 SVGAGI. The CDR3 contains 15 residues. Trimming cost V 6 bases and J 0 bases, with 9 bases left between them.

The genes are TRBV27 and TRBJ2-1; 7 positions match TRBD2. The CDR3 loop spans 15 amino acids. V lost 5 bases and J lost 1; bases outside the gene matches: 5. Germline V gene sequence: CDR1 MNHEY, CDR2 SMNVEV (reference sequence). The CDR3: CASSIRTRSYNEQFF. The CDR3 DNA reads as TGTGCCAGCAGTATCAGGACTAGGTCCTACAATGAGCAGTTCTTC.